This T cell receptor beta chain was sequenced for a study of blood T cell repertoires in COVID-19. On the study more broadly: Sites across the United States, Italy and Spain contributed samples from acute and convalescent COVID-19. The analysed material was cDNA or gDNA that came from T cells, B-cell-depleted T cells, or PBMCs.

Under the authors' procedure: Using reference gene primer amplification, nucleated cell counts were estimated. Only in-frame clones appear in the TCRdb table, and some are missing; sequencing was by immunoSEQ multiplex PCR. The V and J calls and clone size come from that table; D and trimming were worked out from the DNA. This sample has about 40,000 clones, with about 90% found just once. Germline V lookup: CDR1 LGHNT, CDR2 FRNRAP. This CDR3 comprises 13 residues. Trimming removed 7 bases at V and 10 bases at J, with 16 bases between. J is TRBJ1-4 and V is TRBV12-5, with D tentatively TRBD1 (6 bases). The receptor comes from a woman between 65 and 79 years old with acute or convalescent COVID-19. The sample taken for sequencing was peripheral blood. This CDR3 is CASETGVGGKLFF. The DNA of the CDR3 is TGTGCTAGTGAGACAGGAGTAGGTGGAAAACTGTTTTTT.